This T cell receptor (beta chain) originates from a study of post-analysis software for immune sequencing data. The wider study: Relapsing-remitting, secondary progressive and progressive-relapsing multiple sclerosis courses were included.

Findings of the study overall: Samples made in the same batch grouped tightly together by F measure. In patients, four to six TRBV segments were more frequent than in controls, with TRBV5-6, TRBV5-1 and TRBV20-1 among them. Compared with controls, patients showed significantly lower normalized Chao1 diversity.

As for this clonotype: Its target is not known.

The authors incorporated unique molecular identifiers into the TCR beta cDNA libraries. About 500,000 cDNA molecules came from roughly 1 to 10 million T cells. TCRdb re-analysed the PCR reads in MiXCR, keeping a single row per CDR3 protein. The data hold about 810,000 distinct CDR3 sequences, with 53% observed a single time. The CDR3 is made up of 13 amino acids. Deletions cut 3 bases from V and 0 bases from J, with 5 bases between. Germline lookup yields CDR1 LGHDT and CDR2 YNNKEL (reference sequence). The source is a girl between 5 and 17 years old with multiple sclerosis. Sequenced: blood. The chain combines TRBV3-1 with TRBJ1-2; D is unresolved. The CDR3 coding sequence is TGTGCCAGCAGCCACTCTACTAACTATGGCTACACCTTC. This codes for CASSHSTNYGYTF.